The rows below give T cell receptor beta chains drawn from one sample of a study of blood T cell repertoires in COVID-19. TCRdb's copy holds only in-frame clones and misses some; the assay was immunoSEQ multiplex PCR. The sample carries about 300,000 clones, around 86% recorded once. The sequenced sample consisted of peripheral blood. The source of these receptors is a man in his 70s with acute or convalescent COVID-19. The CDR3 runs from the conserved cysteine through the conserved F or W. Fields, in order: CDR3 DNA, CDR3 protein, J gene, D gene, V gene, clone size, CDR3 length. The D gene is left open where the match is weak. Clone size is not always given. Where it is, it says once, few, many or a class for expanded clones.

DNA: TGTGCCAGCAGTCCTCTACAGGTCCCCTACGAGCAGTACTTC
CDR3: CASSPLQVPYEQYF
J: TRBJ2-7
D: NA
V: TRBV27
size: once
length: 14

DNA: TGTGCCAGCAGTCCAAGCGGGCCTCCTAATGAAAAACTGTTTTTT
CDR3: CASSPSGPPNEKLFF
J: TRBJ1-4
D: NA
V: TRBV28
size: NA
length: 15

DNA: TGTGCCAGCAGCTTCCCCAGAGGACAGGGACTCTACGAGCAGTACTTC
CDR3: CASSFPRGQGLYEQYF
J: TRBJ2-7
D: TRBD1
V: TRBV7-9
size: few
length: 16

DNA: TGTGCCAGCAGCCAAGCTTACCTAGGGGGCAAGTACAATGAGCAGTTCTTC
CDR3: CASSQAYLGGKYNEQFF
J: TRBJ2-1
D: TRBD1
V: TRBV14
size: NA
length: 17

DNA: TGCGCCAGCAGCGCCCGCGGGACAGGGAGTGCTGAGCAGTTCTTC
CDR3: CASSARGTGSAEQFF
J: TRBJ2-1
D: TRBD1
V: TRBV5-1
size: NA
length: 15

DNA: TGTGCCACCAGCAAGGAGAGAACTAATGAAAAACTGTTTTTT
CDR3: CATSKERTNEKLFF
J: TRBJ1-4
D: NA
V: TRBV15
size: NA
length: 14

DNA: TGTGCCAGCAGACAGGGGGCTGGCGGGGAGCTGTTTTTT
CDR3: CASRQGAGGELFF
J: TRBJ2-2
D: TRBD1
V: TRBV28
size: NA
length: 13

DNA: TGTGCCAGCGCCAGGGGGCAACAGCCCCAGCATTTT
CDR3: CASARGQQPQHF
J: TRBJ1-5
D: TRBD1
V: TRBV6-1
size: NA
length: 12

DNA: TGTGCCAGTAGTAGACCGGCGGGAGCCAGCACAGATACGCAGTATTTT
CDR3: CASSRPAGASTDTQYF
J: TRBJ2-3
D: TRBD2
V: TRBV19
size: NA
length: 16

DNA: TGTGCCAGCAGTTACTCGATCGCGGGAGGACATAACAATGAGCAGTTCTTC
CDR3: CASSYSIAGGHNNEQFF
J: TRBJ2-1
D: TRBD2
V: TRBV6-2/TRBV6-3
size: once
length: 17

DNA: TGCGCCAGCAGCTTGGCCGGACAGAACAATGAAAAACTGTTTTTT
CDR3: CASSLAGQNNEKLFF
J: TRBJ1-4
D: NA
V: TRBV5-1
size: NA
length: 15

DNA: TGTGCCAGCAGCACCGGGACAGGGAGTACTAATGAAAAACTGTTTTTT
CDR3: CASSTGTGSTNEKLFF
J: TRBJ1-4
D: TRBD1
V: TRBV7-9
size: NA
length: 16

DNA: TGCGCCAGCAGCTTGTCGGACAGGGGTGAAAAACTGTTTTTT
CDR3: CASSLSDRGEKLFF
J: TRBJ1-4
D: TRBD1
V: TRBV5-1
size: NA
length: 14

DNA: TGTGCCATCAGTGAACGCGGTAGTTCCTACGAGCAGTACTTC
CDR3: CAISERGSSYEQYF
J: TRBJ2-7
D: NA
V: TRBV10-3
size: NA
length: 14

DNA: TGTGCCAGCAGTTTGACAGGGCGCACTGAAGCTTTCTTT
CDR3: CASSLTGRTEAFF
J: TRBJ1-1
D: TRBD1
V: TRBV6-5
size: NA
length: 13

DNA: TGTGCCACCAGCAGAGTGAGGACAGGGGGGATAAATGAGCAGTTCTTC
CDR3: CATSRVRTGGINEQFF
J: TRBJ2-1
D: TRBD1
V: TRBV15
size: once
length: 16

DNA: TGTGCCAGCAGCGCCCGCGGGGGCAGGGTATCGTCCCGAACACCCAATGAGCAGTTCTTC
CDR3: CASSARGGRVSSRTPNEQFF
J: TRBJ2-1
D: NA
V: TRBV6-2/TRBV6-3
size: NA
length: 20

DNA: TGTGCCAGCAGCTTAGCGGTAGGGGCTGGTTCACCCCTCCACTTT
CDR3: CASSLAVGAGSPLHF
J: TRBJ1-6
D: NA
V: TRBV7-2
size: NA
length: 15

DNA: TGTGCCACCAGTCCAGGGCACTACGAGCAGTACTTC
CDR3: CATSPGHYEQYF
J: TRBJ2-7
D: NA
V: TRBV15
size: NA
length: 12

DNA: TGTGCCAGCAGTTTAATTTACAGGAACACTGAAGCTTTCTTT
CDR3: CASSLIYRNTEAFF
J: TRBJ1-1
D: NA
V: TRBV28
size: once
length: 14

DNA: TGTGCCAGCAGAGGACAGGGCGCAGGGTCACCCCTCCACTTT
CDR3: CASRGQGAGSPLHF
J: TRBJ1-6
D: TRBD1
V: TRBV6-5
size: few
length: 14

DNA: TGCGCCAGCAAGACAGGTCAAGGGTGGGACACTGAAGCTTTCTTT
CDR3: CASKTGQGWDTEAFF
J: TRBJ1-1
D: NA
V: TRBV10-2
size: NA
length: 15

DNA: TGCAGTGCTAGTGGAATAGGACTAGCGGCAGGGAATGAGCAGTTCTTC
CDR3: CSASGIGLAAGNEQFF
J: TRBJ2-1
D: TRBD2
V: TRBV20-1
size: NA
length: 16

DNA: TGTGCCAGCAGGATAGACAGCTTTAGGGAGCAGTACTTC
CDR3: CASRIDSFREQYF
J: TRBJ2-7
D: NA
V: TRBV12-3/TRBV12-4
size: NA
length: 13

DNA: TGTGCCAGCAGTGAAGGGCGGTACGAGCAGTACTTC
CDR3: CASSEGRYEQYF
J: TRBJ2-7
D: NA
V: TRBV6-1
size: NA
length: 12

DNA: TGCGCCAGCAGCCAAGAGGCTGGGGGCGGGCAGCCCCAGCATTTT
CDR3: CASSQEAGGGQPQHF
J: TRBJ1-5
D: NA
V: TRBV4-3
size: NA
length: 15

DNA: TGTGCCTGGAGTGTATTCGGGACAGTGTATAATTCACCCCTCCACTTT
CDR3: CAWSVFGTVYNSPLHF
J: TRBJ1-6
D: TRBD1
V: TRBV30
size: NA
length: 16

DNA: TGTGCCAGCAGCTTAGTCGGGGGTAACACTGAAGCTTTCTTT
CDR3: CASSLVGGNTEAFF
J: TRBJ1-1
D: NA
V: TRBV11-2
size: NA
length: 14

DNA: TGTGCCAGCAGCTTAGGGTCAGGGGAAGGCTACACCTTC
CDR3: CASSLGSGEGYTF
J: TRBJ1-2
D: NA
V: TRBV7-8
size: few
length: 13

DNA: TGTGCCAGCAGCCCCCGTGCCAGGGATACGCAGTATTTT
CDR3: CASSPRARDTQYF
J: TRBJ2-3
D: NA
V: TRBV7-6
size: NA
length: 13

DNA: TGTGCCAGCAGTTTAGATCCGACTACTGATACGCAGTATTTT
CDR3: CASSLDPTTDTQYF
J: TRBJ2-3
D: NA
V: TRBV28
size: NA
length: 14

DNA: TGTGCCAGCAGCATCCAGGCCTCCTATAATTCACCCCTCCACTTT
CDR3: CASSIQASYNSPLHF
J: TRBJ1-6
D: NA
V: TRBV6-2/TRBV6-3
size: NA
length: 15

DNA: TGTGCCACCAGTGACCCGATAGTCGCGAGGCAGTTCTTC
CDR3: CATSDPIVARQFF
J: TRBJ2-1
D: NA
V: TRBV24-1
size: once
length: 13

DNA: TGTGCCAGCGGCGCAGGGGCTGGTTCACCCCTCCACTTT
CDR3: CASGAGAGSPLHF
J: TRBJ1-6
D: NA
V: TRBV2
size: NA
length: 13

DNA: TGTGCCAGCAGTATCACAGGGGCCAGAGAGACCCAGTACTTC
CDR3: CASSITGARETQYF
J: TRBJ2-5
D: TRBD1
V: TRBV27
size: NA
length: 14

DNA: TGTGCCAGCAGTTACCGGCTAGCGGAGACTTACAATGAGCAGTTCTTC
CDR3: CASSYRLAETYNEQFF
J: TRBJ2-1
D: TRBD2
V: TRBV6-2/TRBV6-3
size: NA
length: 16